The 11 T cell receptor beta chains below come from one sample, sequenced in a study of graft-versus-host responses after intestinal transplantation. No antigen is known for these receptors. Sequenced by immunoSEQ multiplex PCR; TCRdb stores in-frame clones only, minus some. The sample records around 24,000 clones, almost 85% being singletons. The sample here was unstimulated CD8+ T cells sorted from spleen or lymph node cells, taken before transplant. Receptor source: a human donor who was the organ donor for an intestinal transplant.

The table lists this clone with a few counts. The chain carries TRBV2 and TRBJ1-5, with D tentatively TRBD1 (6 bases). The V end lost 4 bases, the J end lost 0 bases, and 13 bases lay between the germline ends. The germline V gene has CDR1 SNHLY and CDR2 FYNNEI. The CDR3 length is 16 residues. The CDR3: CASSVGQGNSNQPQHF. Here the CDR3 DNA reads TGTGCCAGCAGTGTGGGCCAGGGGAATAGCAATCAGCCCCAGCATTTT. The whole variable domain, remainder taken from reference TRBV2 and TRBJ1-5, is EPEVTQTPSHQVTQMGQEVILRCVPISNHLYFYWYRQILGQKVEFLVSFYNNEISEKSEIFDDQFSVERPDGSNFTLKIRSTKLEDSAMYFCASSVGQGNSNQPQHFGDGTRLSIL.

This chain joins TRBV10-2 and TRBJ1-1; D is uncertain. V lost 2 bases and J lost 5, with 6 bases in between. The CDR3 extends over 12 amino acids. From germline, CDR1 is WSHSY and CDR2 SAAADI. The CDR3 DNA sequence: TGCGCCAGCAGTGAGAGGCGAACTGAAGCTTTCTTT. Translated: CASSERRTEAFF.

In DNA form, the CDR3 reads TGTGCCAGCAGTTTATATCTAGCGAAGCCCTACAATGAGCAGTTCTTC. It specifies CASSLYLAKPYNEQFF. This chain uses TRBV27 with TRBJ2-1; D may be TRBD2 (6 bases). Germline V gene sequence: CDR1 MNHEY, CDR2 SMNVEV (reference sequence). CDR3 length equals 16 residues. V was cut by 1 base and J by 2 bases, with 12 bases left in between.

The rearrangement joins TRBV13 to TRBJ2-5; the D is unclear. Germline CDR1 PRHDT, CDR2 FYEKMQ (reference sequence). V was clipped by 5 bases and J by 3 bases, with 13 bases between them. The CDR3 totals 14 residues. The CDR3 coding sequence is TGTGCCAGCAGCCCCCGTGGAGTAGAAGAGACCCAGTACTTC. It specifies CASSPRGVEETQYF.

The chain uses TRBV27 and TRBJ2-3, with TRBD2 identical over 7 bases. This CDR3 contains 15 residues. CDR1 and CDR2 from the germline V gene are MNHEY and SMNVEV (reference sequence). The V gene end was trimmed by 5 bases and the J gene end by 2 bases; junction bases not matched to a gene: 7. The CDR3 DNA is TGTGCCAGCAGTCCTTGGGAGGGGACCACAGATACGCAGTATTTT. It translates to CASSPWEGTTDTQYF.

J is TRBJ2-2 and V is TRBV13; D is unresolved. Germline V CDR1 and CDR2: PRHDT, FYEKMQ (reference sequence). Trimming shortened V by 2 bases and J by 1 base, and 5 bases separated the two germline ends. This CDR3 has 14 residues. DNA of the CDR3: TGTGCCAGCAGCTTAAGGGTGAACACCGGGGAGCTGTTTTTT. Amino acids: CASSLRVNTGELFF.

Here the CDR3 DNA reads TGTGCCAGCAGCTTAGATTCGGGAAACACCATATATTTT. Protein sequence: CASSLDSGNTIYF. The chain is built from TRBV13 and TRBJ1-3; D gene unclear. The V and J ends lost 1 base and 4 bases respectively, with 5 bases between them. There are 13 residues in the CDR3. CDR1 PRHDT and CDR2 FYEKMQ come from the germline V gene (reference sequence). The full variable domain, its missing parts supplied by reference TRBV13 and TRBJ1-3, is AAGVIQSPRHLIKEKRETATLKCYPIPRHDTVYWYQQGPGQDPQFLISFYEKMQSDKGSIPDRFSAQQFSDYHSELNMSSLELGDSALYFCASSLDSGNTIYFGEGSWLTVV.

This chain connects TRBV7-6 to TRBJ2-3; D is undetermined. The germline V and J ends were trimmed by 1 base and 0 bases, with 8 bases remaining between them. This CDR3 comprises 15 residues. Germline values: CDR1 SGHVS, CDR2 FNYEAQ. The CDR3 sequence: CASSLGGTSTDTQYF. Written as DNA, the CDR3 is TGTGCCAGCAGCTTAGGGGGTACTAGCACAGATACGCAGTATTTT.

CDR3 DNA sequence: TGCGCCAGCAGCCAAGATAGAAAAAAACTGTTTTTT. The encoded protein is CASSQDRKKLFF. This sequence joins TRBV4-1 and TRBJ1-4; D is uncertain. The CDR3 is made up of 12 amino acids. Germline V gene data show CDR1 as MGHRA and CDR2 as YSYEKL. Trimming stripped 0 bases from V and 9 bases from J, with 5 bases between.

This chain joins TRBV29-1 and TRBJ2-5, with D hard to call. Germline V gene data show CDR1 as SQVTM and CDR2 as ANQGSEA. The V and J ends lost 7 bases and 1 base respectively, with 10 bases between them. The CDR3 has 12 residues. The CDR3 region is CSAVELQETQYF. The CDR3 nucleotides are TGCAGCGCTGTAGAGCTCCAAGAGACCCAGTACTTC.

This clone appeared once. The V gene is TRBV7-2, the J gene TRBJ2-3; 8 positions match TRBD1. The CDR3 length is 15 residues. Trimming cost V 1 base and J 2 bases; bases outside gene matches: 2. From germline, CDR1 is SGHTA and CDR2 FQGNSA. The CDR3 DNA is TGTGCCAGCAGCTTAGGACAGGGGCACACAGATACGCAGTATTTT. Protein: CASSLGQGHTDTQYF.